This T cell receptor (beta chain) was obtained from a study of PD-1 blockade in classical Hodgkin lymphoma. On the study more broadly: The study gave patients nivolumab 3 mg/kg intravenously every 2 weeks.

Only in-frame clones appear in the TCRdb table, and some are missing; sequencing was by immunoSEQ multiplex PCR. The data contain 50,000 to 65,000 clones, less than 95% of them singletons. This clone was seen just once. The antigen is unknown. General study findings and limits: Those starting nivolumab under 1 year post-ASCT were excluded.

Looked up from germline, CDR1 is SGHDN and CDR2 is FVKESK. V was trimmed by 3 bases and J by 2 bases, leaving 10 bases between them. CDR3 length: 14 amino acids. As for time point: cycle 4 day 1 (C4D1), after more than five weeks of nivolumab. Each patient experienced a relapse that followed autologous stem cell transplantation, and brentuximab vedotin exposure varied. This TCR came from a human donor with classical Hodgkin lymphoma. The V gene is TRBV14, the J gene TRBJ1-2; maybe TRBD1 (6 bases). This specimen was peripheral blood mononuclear cells (PBMCs), taken before the fourth cycle of nivolumab. As DNA, the CDR3 is TGTGCCAGCAGCCATGGCGGACAGAACTATGGCTACACCTTC. It is translated as CASSHGGQNYGYTF.